The 13 T cell receptor beta chains below all came from one sample that was sequenced in a study of blood T cells in healthy people across ages. Together with a sample-barcoded 5' primer, a J-beta primer mix was included in a second PCR lasting about 7 to 12 cycles. Via MiXCR, TCRdb re-called the 5' RACE reads, giving one row per CDR3 protein. Among 790,000 or so distinct CDR3 sequences listed, around 45% were seen once. The source material was blood. The receptor set was obtained from an elderly man in good health.

In this sample, this clonotype turned up a few times. The chain recombines TRBV28 with TRBJ2-7; TRBD2 aligns across 10 bases. Germline CDR1 is MDHEN and CDR2 is SYDVKM. With 1 base clipped from V and 2 bases from J, the junction kept 8 bases outside the gene matches. CDR3 length: 17 amino acids. For the CDR3, the DNA is TGTGCCAGCAGTTTATTGACCGGGACTAGCGTAACCTACGAGCAGTACTTC. Its translation: CASSLLTGTSVTYEQYF.

This clonotype has only one observation. CDR3 sequence (DNA): TGCGCCAGCAACCTAGGAGCGGGCTCCTATGGCTACACCTTC. Its translation: CASNLGAGSYGYTF. V is TRBV10-2 and J is TRBJ1-2; D is unresolved. Trimming stripped 7 bases from V and 4 bases from J, with 16 bases between. The CDR3 has 14 amino acids. Per germline, CDR1 WSHSY and CDR2 SAAADI.

This clonotype has a single count. V gene TRBV20-1 combines with J gene TRBJ2-3; 9 nucleotides align to TRBD2. The CDR3 contains 15 residues. Germline V lookup: CDR1 DFQATT, CDR2 SNEGSKA (reference sequence). Germline trimming cut 6 bases from V and 3 bases from J; bases unmatched to any gene: 10. The CDR3 DNA reads as TGCAGTGCCCCCGTAGTAGCGGGGGTAACAGATACGCAGTATTTT. Its protein is CSAPVVAGVTDTQYF.

This clonotype showed up just once. Just one base apart from a much larger clone, this may be a read error. This sequence joins TRBV7-2 and TRBJ2-3; maybe TRBD1 (5 bases). With 4 bases removed from V and 2 bases from J, the gap between germline ends came to 10 bases. The CDR3 is 14 residues long. Germline V gene data show CDR1 as SGHTA and CDR2 as FQGNSA. CDR3 amino acids: CASSSRDFTDTQYF. The CDR3 DNA is TGTGCCAGCAGCTCCAGGGATTTCACAGATACGCAGTATTTT.

This clonotype showed up just once. This chain uses TRBV12-3 or TRBV12-4 with TRBJ2-3; D uncertain. V shed 4 bases and J shed 0 bases, with 14 bases lying between them. The CDR3 is 16 residues long. The CDR3 is CASSWKTSGSTDTQYF. The CDR3 region has the DNA TGTGCCAGCAGTTGGAAGACCAGTGGAAGCACAGATACGCAGTATTTT.

This clonotype was counted a few times. The gene calls are TRBV6-6 and TRBJ2-7; D remains ambiguous. Germline V CDR1 and CDR2: MNHNY, SVGAGI (reference sequence). This CDR3 is 13 amino acids long. Trimming left V 4 bases short and J 7 bases short, with 14 bases between. CDR3 DNA sequence: TGTGCCAGCAGTTCGGAGACGGCCTTTGAGCAGTACTTC. Its protein is CASSSETAFEQYF.

This clonotype was seen a few times. The chain couples TRBV10-3 to TRBJ2-5; 9 bases are a match to TRBD1. V gave up 6 bases and J gave up 5 bases; unmatched junction bases: 4. Germline V gives CDR1 ENHRY, CDR2 SYGVKD. This CDR3 is built from 13 residues. The CDR3 is CAIRRDRVETQYF. In nucleotides, the CDR3 is TGTGCCATCAGGAGGGACAGGGTCGAGACCCAGTACTTC.

As regards this clonotype: Germline is not matched at one junction end, which may reflect a read error. The V gene is TRBV7-8, the J gene TRBJ1-4; no firm D call. The CDR3 consists of 13 residues. Germline V lookup: CDR1 SGHVS, CDR2 FQNEAQ. The CDR3 DNA follows: TGTGCCGGCAGCGTAGTTCTGCTGGGAGAACTGTTTTTT. It encodes CAGSVVLLGELFF. The full variable domain, rest sourced from reference TRBV7-8 and TRBJ1-4, is GAGVSQSPRYKVAKRGQDVALRCDPISGHVSLFWYQQALGQGPEFLTYFQNEAQLDKSGLPSDRFFAERPEGSVSTLKIQRTQQEDSAVYLCAGSVVLLGELFFGSGTQLSVL.

In DNA form, the CDR3 reads TGTGCCAGCAGCTTTATGCCGAATAGCGGGAGGGCCGGATACGAGCAGTACTTC. Translated: CASSFMPNSGRAGYEQYF. This chain uses TRBV7-2 with TRBJ2-7, with 11 bases lining up with TRBD2. The CDR3 spans 18 residues. Germline V gene lookup returns CDR1 SGHTA and CDR2 FQGNSA. Trimming cost V 3 bases and J 4 bases; bases outside gene matches: 14.

The gene calls are TRBV12-3 or TRBV12-4 and TRBJ1-5; no clear D gene. Trimming removed 6 bases from V and 9 bases from J, with 15 bases in between. The CDR3 sequence is 13 residues long. CDR3 in amino acids: CASRLTYEGPQHF. CDR3 nucleotide sequence: TGTGCCAGCAGGCTAACCTACGAGGGGCCCCAGCATTTT.

The table lists this clonotype with a count of one. The genes are TRBV4-1 and TRBJ2-3; a possible D gene is TRBD2 (5 bases). Deletions cut 3 bases from V and 5 bases from J, with 9 bases between. The CDR3 spans 13 residues. Per germline, CDR1 MGHRA and CDR2 YSYEKL. As DNA, the CDR3 is TGCGCCAGCAGCCACGGAGGCGGAGATACGCAGTATTTT. Translation: CASSHGGGDTQYF.

V usage is TRBV7-2 and J usage is TRBJ1-2; 7 positions match TRBD1. The CDR3 covers 15 residues. With V trimmed by 5 bases and J by 2 bases, 8 bases remained unmatched. Germline CDR1 reads SGHTA; CDR2 reads FQGNSA. CDR3 sequence (DNA): TGTGCCAGCAGCCAAACTGAAGGGGGCAACTATGGCTACACCTTC. It is translated as CASSQTEGGNYGYTF.

The genes are TRBV28 and TRBJ2-4; 9 bases map to TRBD2. CDR1 MDHEN and CDR2 SYDVKM come from the germline V gene. V trimming: 8 bases; J trimming: 13 bases; junction bases outside the gene matches: 18. The CDR3 is 15 residues long. As DNA, the CDR3 is TGTGCCAGCGGAACCGGGACTAGCAGGTTCAATGAGCAGTACTTC. Amino acids: CASGTGTSRFNEQYF.